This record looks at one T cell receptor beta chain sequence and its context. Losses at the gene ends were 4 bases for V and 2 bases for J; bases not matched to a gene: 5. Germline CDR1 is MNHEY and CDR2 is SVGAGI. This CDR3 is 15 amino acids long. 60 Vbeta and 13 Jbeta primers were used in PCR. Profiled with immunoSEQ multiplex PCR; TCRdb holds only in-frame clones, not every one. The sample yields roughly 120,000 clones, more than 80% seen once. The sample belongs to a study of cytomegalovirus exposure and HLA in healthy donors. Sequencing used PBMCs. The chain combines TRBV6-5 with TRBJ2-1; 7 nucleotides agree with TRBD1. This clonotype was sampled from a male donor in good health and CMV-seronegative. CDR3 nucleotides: TGTGCCAGCAGTTCCCCGAGGGGGCCCTACAATGAGCAGTTCTTC. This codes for CASSSPRGPYNEQFF.